The 29 T cell receptor beta chains below all came from one sample that was sequenced in a study of cytomegalovirus exposure and HLA in healthy donors. PCR amplification relied on 60 Vbeta primers (plus 13 Jbeta primers). Some clones are missing from TCRdb's copy, which holds only in-frame ones; the method was immunoSEQ multiplex PCR. This table holds about 200,000 clones, approximately 80% found once. The sample taken for sequencing was PBMCs. The receptor set was obtained from a man younger than 40 in good health and CMV-seronegative.

This clone was seen only once. CDR3 sequence: CASSVDYLGTQYF. CDR3 sequence (DNA): TGTGCCAGCAGCGTAGACTACCTTGGGACCCAGTACTTC. The chain joins TRBV9 to TRBJ2-5; no clear D gene. Germline assignment: CDR1 SGDLS and CDR2 YYNGEE. CDR3 length equals 13 residues. Trimming stripped 0 bases from V and 7 bases from J, with 10 bases between.

The chain recombines TRBV6-1 with TRBJ2-3; the match to TRBD2 covers 8 bases. CDR3 length: 16 amino acids. With 1 base clipped from V and 3 bases from J, the junction kept 6 bases outside the gene matches. Germline V lookup: CDR1 MNHNS, CDR2 SASEGT. The CDR3: CASSEVPGGPTDTQYF. CDR3 sequence (DNA): TGTGCCAGCAGTGAAGTTCCGGGGGGGCCAACAGATACGCAGTATTTT.

A word on this clone: At one boundary the junction diverges from the germline segment, which might be a read error. Here the CDR3 reads CASSPSGGAVGELFF. DNA of the CDR3: TGTGCTAGCAGCCCGAGCGGGGGGGCTGTCGGGGAGCTGTTTTTT. The chain recombines TRBV7-7 with TRBJ2-2, with 10 bases lining up with TRBD2. Per the germline V gene, CDR1 is SSHAT and CDR2 is FNYEAQ (reference sequence). The CDR3 totals 15 residues.

The CDR3 DNA reads as TGTGCCAGCAGCTCCCGACTAGCGGGGGGGCCGAAGACCCAGTACTTC. This codes for CASSSRLAGGPKTQYF. V usage is TRBV7-2 and J usage is TRBJ2-5; 14 nucleotides align to TRBD2. V trimming: 4 bases; J trimming: 6 bases; junction bases outside the gene matches: 7. Germline lookup yields CDR1 SGHTA and CDR2 FQGNSA. The CDR3 extends over 16 amino acids.

The chain couples TRBV27 to TRBJ2-5; tentative D call: TRBD2 (6 bases). CDR3 length: 14 amino acids. Germline V gene sequence: CDR1 MNHEY, CDR2 SMNVEV (reference sequence). V was shortened by 3 bases and J by 3 bases, with 11 bases between the two germline ends. The DNA of the CDR3 is TGTGCCAGCAGTTTCGGCCCGGGGGAAGAGACCCAGTACTTC. Its protein is CASSFGPGEETQYF.

This chain connects TRBV7-9 to TRBJ2-3; possibly TRBD1 for D (5 bases). The V gene's germline CDR1 is SEHNR and CDR2 FQNEAQ (reference sequence). The CDR3 runs to 15 residues. The V and J ends lost 1 base and 5 bases respectively, with 13 bases between them. The CDR3 is CASSLEGRVIDTQYF. The CDR3 DNA reads as TGTGCCAGCAGCTTAGAAGGCAGGGTTATAGATACGCAGTATTTT.

This chain uses TRBV7-6 with TRBJ1-1; D unresolved. CDR1 is SGHVS and CDR2 is FNYEAQ in the germline V gene. Trimming left V 3 bases short and J 3 bases short, with 11 bases between. This CDR3 is built from 14 residues. The CDR3 nucleotides read TGTGCCAGCAGCTTGTCCAGTTTGTACACTGAAGCTTTCTTT. Amino acids: CASSLSSLYTEAFF.

This clone has a single count. The chain uses TRBV5-5 and TRBJ1-5; possibly TRBD1 for D (6 bases). V was pared by 0 bases and J by 7 bases, with 11 bases between. The CDR3 sequence is 14 residues long. The germline V gene has CDR1 SGHKS and CDR2 YYEKEE (reference sequence). CDR3 protein: CASSLGGPGQPQHF. CDR3 coding DNA: TGTGCCAGCAGCTTGGGGGGGCCTGGGCAGCCCCAGCATTTT.

The chain joins TRBV6-5 to TRBJ1-1, with 7 bases lining up with TRBD1. J gave up 8 bases and V 4 bases, and 4 bases lay outside the gene matches. This CDR3 has 12 amino acids. Germline V CDR1 and CDR2: MNHEY, SVGAGI. The CDR3 spells CASSSPGQEAFF. CDR3 coding DNA: TGTGCCAGCAGTTCCCCGGGACAGGAAGCTTTCTTT.

This clone has just a few counts. The V gene is TRBV9, the J gene TRBJ2-3, with D possibly being TRBD2 (6 bases). In germline, CDR1 is SGDLS, CDR2 YYNGEE. There are 12 residues in the CDR3. Trimming removed 3 bases at V and 4 bases at J, with 6 bases between. CDR3 sequence reads: CASSGLADTQYF. The CDR3 DNA reads as TGTGCCAGCAGCGGACTAGCAGATACGCAGTATTTT.

A word on this clone: Other DNA variants within this sample encode the same CDR3. The chain employs TRBV27 and TRBJ1-2, with a weak D call TRBD1 (5 bases). CDR3 length equals 13 residues. In germline, CDR1 is MNHEY, CDR2 SMNVEV (reference sequence). The ends were cut back, 0 bases at V and 5 bases at J, with 7 bases in the middle. The CDR3 reads CASSLSGGYGYTF. The CDR3 DNA reads TGTGCCAGCAGTTTATCGGGGGGATATGGCTACACCTTC.

This clone has only one observation. Other DNA sequences from this sample encode an identical CDR3 as well. V usage is TRBV5-6 and J usage is TRBJ1-2, with D unresolved. This CDR3 region has 13 residues. The germline V and J ends were trimmed by 1 base and 4 bases, with 8 bases remaining between them. Germline V lookup: CDR1 SGHDT, CDR2 YYEEEE. The CDR3 DNA is TGTGCCAGCAGCTTGAACCGGGTCTATGGCTACACCTTC. Translated: CASSLNRVYGYTF.

The chain recombines TRBV7-9 with TRBJ2-3, with 8 bases lining up with TRBD2. CDR1 is SEHNR, CDR2 FQNEAQ, per germline (reference sequence). Losses at the gene ends were 1 base for V and 2 bases for J; bases not matched to a gene: 2. The CDR3 has 15 residues. The CDR3 region has the DNA TGTGCCAGCAGCTTAGACGGGGGGGCCACAGATACGCAGTATTTT. Protein product: CASSLDGGATDTQYF.

This clone was counted a few times. The chain joins TRBV5-1 to TRBJ2-3; TRBD2 matches at 8 bases. The germline gives CDR1 SGHRS, CDR2 YFSETQ. The CDR3 contains 17 residues. With V trimmed by 0 bases and J by 1 base, 7 bases remained unmatched. CDR3 DNA sequence: TGCGCCAGCAGCTTGGGGTTTGCGGGGGGAGGCACAGATACGCAGTATTTT. Encoded protein: CASSLGFAGGGTDTQYF.

The CDR3 reads CASSYSTGRLNYGYTF. The CDR3 DNA follows: TGTGCCAGCAGTTACTCGACAGGGAGATTAAACTATGGCTACACCTTC. This sequence joins TRBV6-5 and TRBJ1-2, with 7 bases that match TRBD1. Trimming cost V 0 bases and J 2 bases; bases outside gene matches: 6. This CDR3 spans 16 amino acids. Germline loops: CDR1 MNHEY, CDR2 SVGAGI.

This clone has only a few counts. V is TRBV6-4 and J is TRBJ1-6; unclear D gene. Germline CDR1 is MRHNA and CDR2 is SNTAGT. Trimming left V 0 bases short and J 6 bases short, with 9 bases between. The CDR3 is made up of 15 amino acids. CDR3 DNA sequence: TGTGCCAGCAGTGACTCAACAAGTTTTAATTCACCCCTCCACTTT. It specifies CASSDSTSFNSPLHF.

The V call is TRBV7-9, the J call TRBJ2-7, with D maybe TRBD2 (6 bases). V was pared by 3 bases and J by 9 bases, with 18 bases between. Germline V lookup: CDR1 SEHNR, CDR2 FQNEAQ (reference sequence). The CDR3 has 14 amino acids. CDR3 sequence reads: CASSFGTSSERQYF. The CDR3 nucleotides are TGTGCCAGCAGCTTTGGTACTAGCTCGGAGCGGCAGTACTTC.

This chain joins TRBV7-9 and TRBJ1-3; tentatively, D is TRBD1 (6 bases). The ends were cut back, 7 bases at V and 3 bases at J, with 19 bases in the middle. The CDR3 spans 16 residues. Per the germline V gene, CDR1 is SEHNR and CDR2 is FQNEAQ (reference sequence). The CDR3 here is CASTLEPGVGGNTIYF. In nucleotides, the CDR3 is TGTGCCAGCACCCTGGAACCAGGGGTTGGTGGAAACACCATATATTTT.

V and J are TRBV10-3 and TRBJ1-2; D might be TRBD1 (6 bases). With 6 bases removed from V and 8 bases from J, the gap between germline ends came to 19 bases. This CDR3 has 14 residues. Germline-derived CDR1 and CDR2 are ENHRY and SYGVKD. The CDR3 region has the DNA TGTGCCATCAGGGATGATCCTCAGGGGTCGGGCTACACCTTC. Translation: CAIRDDPQGSGYTF.

The chain combines TRBV10-1 with TRBJ1-3; no clear D gene. V dropped 7 bases and J dropped 0 bases, with 22 bases sitting between them. CDR1 is WNHNN, CDR2 SYGVQD, per germline (reference sequence). CDR3 size: 18 residues. Written as DNA, the CDR3 is TGCGCCAGCATTAAACCCCCGACGGGAAAAAGCTCTGGAAACACCATATATTTT. Translated, it gives CASIKPPTGKSSGNTIYF.

This rearrangement joins TRBV6-5 to TRBJ2-3, with TRBD2 matching over 8 bases. J lost 5 bases, V lost 2 bases, and 3 bases had no gene match. The CDR3 is made up of 14 amino acids. Germline loops: CDR1 MNHEY, CDR2 SVGAGI. The DNA for the CDR3 is TGTGCCAGCAGTTACCGGGGGGGACTAGATACGCAGTATTTT. Translated: CASSYRGGLDTQYF.

This clone was found a few times. This chain uses TRBV2 with TRBJ2-1, with D perhaps matching TRBD2 (6 bases). The ends were cut back, 8 bases at V and 2 bases at J, with 16 bases in the middle. This CDR3 is 15 amino acids long. CDR1 and CDR2 from the germline V gene are SNHLY and FYNNEI. CDR3 region: CASEPSGPPYNEQFF. The CDR3 DNA is TGTGCCAGCGAACCCAGCGGGCCTCCCTACAATGAGCAGTTCTTC.

V is TRBV6-1 and J is TRBJ2-1, with a tentative D call TRBD2 (5 bases). From germline, CDR1 is MNHNS and CDR2 SASEGT. The CDR3 is 13 amino acids. V lost 2 bases and J lost 11, with 13 bases in between. The CDR3 nucleotides read TGTGCCAGCAGTGAATGGTCCCTAGCTCAGCAGTTCTTC. This encodes CASSEWSLAQQFF.

This clone was counted only a few times. The CDR3 bases are TGTGCCAGCAGCTTAGATGACAGGGGATATATGCAGTACTTC. Amino acid sequence: CASSLDDRGYMQYF. The chain joins TRBV11-2 to TRBJ2-7; 8 bases line up with TRBD1. CDR1 is SGHAT, CDR2 FQNNGV, per germline. V was clipped by 0 bases and J by 9 bases; unmatched bases: 7. The length of the CDR3 is 14 residues.

The chain recombines TRBV27 with TRBJ1-2, with 7 bases aligning to TRBD1. V shed 6 bases and J 6 bases; nucleotides not matched to a gene: 13. Germline CDR1 reads MNHEY; CDR2 reads SMNVEV (reference sequence). The CDR3 spans 15 residues. The CDR3 DNA is TGTGCCAGCAGCCCCCACAGGGGTGGTGGGAATGGCTACACCTTC. Residues: CASSPHRGGGNGYTF.

This chain joins TRBV21-1 and TRBJ2-5; the table's D call of TRBD2 was not tested on the DNA. TRBV21-1 is a recognized pseudogene. The length of the CDR3 is 13 residues. The CDR3 DNA reads TGTGCCAGCAGCAAAGGGGGAGAAGAGACCCAGTACTTC. Residues: CASSKGGEETQYF.

J is TRBJ1-2 and V is TRBV27, with D uncertain. Germline values: CDR1 MNHEY, CDR2 SMNVEV (reference sequence). The CDR3 is made up of 14 amino acids. V lost 5 bases and J 0 bases, leaving 10 bases between the germline ends. DNA for the CDR3: TGTGCCAGCAGTAGAACGGGAGCTAACTATGGCTACACCTTC. Its translation: CASSRTGANYGYTF.

The chain joins TRBV28 to TRBJ1-3, with 9 bases lining up with TRBD1. The CDR3 length is 17 residues. Losses at the gene ends were 5 bases for V and 7 bases for J; bases not matched to a gene: 15. The germline gives CDR1 MDHEN, CDR2 SYDVKM. CDR3 residues: CASSPDRGPTFGNTIYF. CDR3 sequence (DNA): TGTGCCAGCAGTCCGGACAGGGGCCCCACTTTTGGTAACACCATATATTTT.

CDR3 sequence: CASSPVARSGGLDYEQYF. Here the CDR3 DNA reads TGCGCCAGCAGCCCCGTCGCACGTAGCGGGGGCCTCGATTACGAGCAGTACTTC. This chain uses TRBV5-1 with TRBJ2-7; 9 nucleotides line up with TRBD2. V gave up 4 bases and J gave up 4 bases; unmatched junction bases: 18. Germline values: CDR1 SGHRS, CDR2 YFSETQ. CDR3 length: 18 residues.